This paragraph covers one T cell receptor (beta chain) sequence. With baseline, cycle 4 day 1, and cycle 7 day 1 as timepoints, blood was sampled. The data were taken from a study of OX40 agonist ivuxolimab in advanced cancers. Whole-study context: Patients received intravenous ivuxolimab every 2 weeks at 0.01 to 10 mg/kg. People who had prior anti-PD-1, anti-PD-L1 or anti-CTLA-4 therapy could take part, and 35% to 50% had some.

The V and J ends lost 2 bases and 3 bases, in that order; junction bases with no gene match: 4. The V gene's germline CDR1 is KGHSH and CDR2 LQKENI. The CDR3 consists of 15 residues. Data came from immunoSEQ multiplex PCR; TCRdb stores just in-frame clones and leaves some out. This sample has 75,000 to 90,000 clones, with about 87% found just once. This TCR was recovered from an adult with an advanced solid tumor such as melanoma, head and neck, liver or kidney cancer. The chain is built from TRBV18 and TRBJ1-5; 7 bases are shared with TRBD1. The material sequenced was CD4+ or CD8+ T cells sorted from blood, taken in a trial of the OX40 agonist ivuxolimab. The CDR3 sequence: CASSPEGAVNQPQHF. CDR3 in DNA: TGTGCCAGCTCACCAGAGGGGGCCGTCAATCAGCCCCAGCATTTT.